Below are 18 T cell receptor beta chains sequenced from a single sample in a study of T cells in Graves' hyperthyroidism and ophthalmopathy. Researchers amplified the TCR beta CDR3 regions from RNA transcripts. Initially, a first-round RT-PCR of the TCR CDR3 employed the HTBI primer set. TCRdb processed the multiplex PCR reads anew with MiXCR; each CDR3 protein has one entry. The data contain around 700,000 distinct CDR3 sequences, around a sixth of them seen just once; the ten biggest clones take up about a sixth. The sample comprised blood. The receptor set was obtained from a woman aged 45-60 years with Graves' hyperthyroidism that later progressed to Graves' ophthalmopathy.

This clonotype was seen a handful of times. A much larger clone differs by one base, so this may be a read error. The genes are TRBV12-3 or TRBV12-4 and TRBJ1-5; tentatively, D is TRBD1 (5 bases). The CDR3 is 18 amino acids. CDR3 DNA: TGTGCCAGCAGTTTGGGACCGAAAAGATCATATAGCAATCAGCCCCTGCATTTT. It translates to CASSLGPKRSYSNQPLHF.

This clonotype was counted once. This chain joins TRBV19 and TRBJ1-4; D unresolved. This CDR3 has 16 amino acids. The germline gives CDR1 LNHDA, CDR2 SQIVND (reference sequence). Trimming removed 3 bases at V and 3 bases at J, with 14 bases between. In DNA form, the CDR3 reads TGTGCCAGTAGTATTAACAGAAGGCTAGCTAATGAAAAACTGTTTTTT. Its protein is CASSINRRLANEKLFF.

This clonotype was found many times. The CDR3 region is CASSFGVSTYGYTF. The DNA of the CDR3 is TGTGCCAGCAGTTTCGGGGTCTCTACCTATGGCTACACCTTC. The chain links TRBV12-3 or TRBV12-4 to TRBJ1-2; the D is unclear. This CDR3 has 14 amino acids. Trimming removed 3 bases from V and 4 bases from J, with 12 bases in between.

This clonotype showed up many times. J is TRBJ2-1 and V is TRBV7-2; TRBD1 or TRBD2 may be the D gene (5 bases each). The CDR3 loop spans 15 amino acids. V was shortened by 3 bases and J by 10 bases, with 19 bases between the two germline ends. CDR1 and CDR2 from the germline V gene are SGHTA and FQGNSA. In DNA, the CDR3 is TGTGCCAGCAGCTTGGTCGGGACCAGAACGTTGGAGCAGTTCTTC. This translates into CASSLVGTRTLEQFF.

This clonotype turned up a few times. The final CDR3 position lacks the conserved phenylalanine or tryptophan, pointing to a likely read error. The chain links TRBV5-1 to TRBJ2-7, with D possibly TRBD1 on 6 matching bases. CDR1 and CDR2 (germline): SGHRS, YFSETQ. The CDR3 has 12 amino acids. CDR3 nucleotides: TGCGCCCGCAGCCCAGGGGCCTACGAGCAGTACCTC. Protein product: CARSPGAYEQYL.

This clonotype turned up a few times. The V and J genes are TRBV11-2 and TRBJ2-7, with D tentatively TRBD1 or TRBD2 (5 bases each). V was shortened by 4 bases and J by 1 base, with 17 bases between the two germline ends. Germline V lookup: CDR1 SGHAT, CDR2 FQNNGV. CDR3 size: 16 residues. The CDR3: CASSSALGAVSYEQYF. CDR3 coding DNA: TGTGCCAGCAGCTCAGCTCTCGGGGCCGTATCCTACGAGCAGTACTTC.

This clonotype has a handful of counts. V gene TRBV10-3 combines with J gene TRBJ2-5; D is uncertain. The germline CDR1 and CDR2 sequences are ENHRY and SYGVKD. The CDR3 has 13 residues. V lost 6 bases and J lost 3, with 11 bases in between. The CDR3 DNA is TGTGCCATCAGCCGGGCGACCGAAGAGACCCAGTACTTC. This translates into CAISRATEETQYF.

This clonotype appeared a few times. The rearrangement uses TRBV7-9 and TRBJ2-5; the D gene is possibly TRBD2 (6 bases). The CDR3 length is 12 residues. V lost 5 bases to trimming and J lost 5 bases, with 9 bases between them. In germline, CDR1 is SEHNR, CDR2 FQNEAQ (reference sequence). CDR3 residues: CASSTSWETQYF. CDR3 coding DNA: TGTGCCAGCAGCACTAGCTGGGAGACCCAGTACTTC.

This clonotype was observed a few times. This chain uses TRBV19 with TRBJ1-1; no reliable D call. Germline CDR1 is LNHDA and CDR2 is SQIVND (reference sequence). The CDR3 length is 11 residues. Deletions cut 2 bases from V and 6 bases from J, with 4 bases between. For the CDR3, the DNA is TGTGCCAGTAGTATAAGCGCTGAAGCTTTCTTT. This codes for CASSISAEAFF.

This clonotype was seen repeatedly, ten times or more. J is TRBJ1-1 and V is TRBV7-8; TRBD1 matches at 8 bases. Trimming cost V 1 base and J 0 bases; bases outside gene matches: 19. Germline V gene data show CDR1 as SGHVS and CDR2 as FQNEAQ. The CDR3 is 21 amino acids. The CDR3: CASSLEGQGANPSSMNTEAFF. The DNA for the CDR3 is TGTGCCAGCAGCTTAGAGGGGCAGGGGGCTAACCCATCATCCATGAACACTGAAGCTTTCTTT.

At least ten counts were recorded for this clonotype. The chain carries TRBV12-3 or TRBV12-4 and TRBJ1-4; a possible D gene is TRBD1 (6 bases). This CDR3 region has 14 residues. Trimming stripped 6 bases from V and 5 bases from J, with 13 bases between. The CDR3, as DNA: TGTGCCAGCAGCCACGGGGGGGGCAATGAAAAACTGTTTTTT. Translating gives CASSHGGGNEKLFF.

The table lists this clonotype with a few counts. The rearrangement uses TRBV6-1 and TRBJ1-1; D is undetermined. The CDR3 covers 14 residues. The V gene lost 5 bases and the J gene lost 4 bases, with 14 bases spanning the gap. Per the germline V gene, CDR1 is MNHNS and CDR2 is SASEGT. Here the CDR3 reads CASSPPIRGTEAFF. CDR3 DNA: TGTGCCAGCAGTCCACCAATCCGGGGCACTGAAGCTTTCTTT.

The chain carries TRBV5-1 and TRBJ2-2; no reliable D call. The V gene lost 4 bases and the J gene lost 6 bases, with 19 bases spanning the gap. Germline CDR1 and CDR2: SGHRS and YFSETQ. The CDR3 is made up of 16 amino acids. CDR3 DNA sequence: TGCGCCAGCAGCCTCCGGTCTAGTAGGGATGCCGGGGAGCTGTTTTTT. Protein: CASSLRSSRDAGELFF.

This clonotype was seen at least ten times. The chain combines TRBV11-2 with TRBJ2-1, with 12 bases aligning to TRBD1. This CDR3 spans 15 amino acids. V was clipped by 5 bases and J by 8 bases; unmatched bases: 7. Germline V lookup: CDR1 SGHAT, CDR2 FQNNGV. DNA of the CDR3: TGTGCCAGCAGCCGGTCCGGGACAGGGGGCTATGAGCAGTTCTTC. This sequence encodes CASSRSGTGGYEQFF.

This clonotype was counted only a few times. The genes are TRBV15 and TRBJ1-1; the D gene is possibly TRBD1 (6 bases). Germline V gene sequence: CDR1 LNHNV, CDR2 YYDKDF (reference sequence). This CDR3 has 15 residues. The ends were cut back, 5 bases at V and 11 bases at J, with 24 bases in the middle. CDR3 DNA sequence: TGTGCCACCAGCCAAAACAGGGACGCTGGGTGGAAGGCTTTCTTT. This gives the protein CATSQNRDAGWKAFF. The variable domain in full, with the rest retrieved from reference TRBV15 and TRBJ1-1, is DAMVIQNPRYQVTQFGKPVTLSCSQTLNHNVMYWYQQKSSQAPKLLFHYYDKDFNNEADTPDNFQSRRPNTSFCFLDIRSPGLGDTAMYLCATSQNRDAGWKAFFGQGTRLTVV.

The chain links TRBV6-5 to TRBJ1-5; 8 bases agree with TRBD1. The V and J ends lost 1 base and 1 base, in that order; junction bases with no gene match: 6. Germline V lookup: CDR1 MNHEY, CDR2 SVGAGI. The CDR3 is made up of 17 amino acids. In nucleotides, the CDR3 is TGTGCCAGCAGTTACTTCACAGGGGGGGGGAGCAATCAGCCCCAGCATTTT. Encoded protein: CASSYFTGGGSNQPQHF.

This clonotype has only a few counts. V usage is TRBV11-2 and J usage is TRBJ1-6; 11 nucleotides match TRBD1. V shed 5 bases, J shed 8 bases, and the junction held 5 bases outside the gene matches. The CDR3 covers 15 residues. Germline CDR1 is SGHAT and CDR2 is FQNNGV. The CDR3 sequence is CASSAGTGGDSPLHF. The CDR3 DNA follows: TGTGCCAGCAGCGCGGGGACAGGGGGGGATTCACCCCTCCACTTT.

This clonotype was recorded a few times. V is TRBV6-1 and J is TRBJ1-2; no firm D call. The CDR3 extends over 15 amino acids. V dropped 5 bases and J dropped 4 bases, with 17 bases sitting between them. Germline assignment: CDR1 MNHNS and CDR2 SASEGT. The CDR3 sequence is CASSSSLSLGYGYTF. CDR3 DNA: TGTGCCAGCAGTTCGAGTCTATCATTAGGCTATGGCTACACCTTC.